These T cell receptor beta chains were read from a single sample in a study of cytomegalovirus exposure and HLA in healthy donors. Here immunoSEQ multiplex PCR was the method, and the copy in TCRdb shows in-frame clones only, minus some. Of about 180,000 clones in the sample, about 79% are singletons; the top ten hold approximately 1.2%. The sample taken for sequencing was PBMCs. The receptor set was obtained from a girl aged 2 to 10 in good health and CMV-seropositive. CDR3s include the opening cysteine and the closing phenylalanine or tryptophan. Clone size is shown for a subset of rows, as once, few, many or a class of expanded clone.

>TRBV27|NA|TRBJ2-2
CASSLAGGVGELFF
>TRBV5-1|few|TRBJ1-1
CASSLDPGLNTEAFF
>TRBV6-1|NA|TRBJ1-2
CALSSNYGYTF
>TRBV6-6|NA|TRBJ2-1
CASSLAGKAYNEQFF
>TRBV18|NA|TRBJ2-4
CASSSRPGGVQYF
>TRBV19|NA|TRBJ2-5
CASSILAGSTQETQYF
>TRBV5-1|once|TRBJ2-5
CASSLRFGSGYQETQYF
>TRBV27|NA|TRBJ2-7
CASSPKRGGGDGFEQYF
>TRBV5-5|NA|TRBJ2-7
CASSFTSGTYEQYF
>TRBV30|few|TRBJ1-1
CAWSARGGYEAFF
>TRBV10-3|NA|TRBJ2-2
CAISDPFRTGELFF
>TRBV27|NA|TRBJ2-7
CASSMTDSTYYEQYF
>TRBV21-1|NA|TRBJ2-5
CASSRPGQDEETQYF
>TRBV28|NA|TRBJ1-6
CASSLSLQSRHSPLHF
>TRBV7-6|NA|TRBJ2-5
CASSGTSGRRETQYF
>TRBV5-1|few|TRBJ2-2
CASSFSELRTGSTGELFF
>TRBV11-3|NA|TRBJ2-5
CASSSGVTAQETQYF
>TRBV6-6|NA|TRBJ1-2
CASSWDSSYGYTF
>TRBV2|NA|TRBJ2-2
CASSELGGDGELFF
>TRBV9|NA|TRBJ1-2
CASSATVLYGGYTF
>TRBV27|NA|TRBJ1-1
CASSESSGTGALEAFF
>TRBV15|NA|TRBJ2-1
CATSKGRDSSYNEQFF
>TRBV20-1|once|TRBJ2-3
CSARVSDTQYF
>TRBV19|NA|TRBJ1-6
CASSMNSQNSPLHF
>TRBV5-1|NA|TRBJ2-7
CASSFQGHEQYF
>TRBV5-4|NA|TRBJ1-2
CASSPTPGTGANYGYTF
>TRBV7-6|NA|TRBJ2-7
CASSSRLAGKEPYEQYF
>TRBV28|NA|TRBJ1-4
CASSPPTEGLEKLFF
>TRBV5-1|NA|TRBJ2-3
CAGSQRERGDTQYF
>TRBV4-1|few|TRBJ1-5
CASSQDPQGSSNQPQHF
>TRBV6-4|NA|TRBJ1-4
CASSSRDTGEKLFF
>TRBV11-2|NA|TRBJ2-4
CASSLELRGRGSKNIQYF
>TRBV6-5|NA|TRBJ2-5
CASRDTGMGQYF
>TRBV7-9|once|TRBJ2-3
CASSFAGAGDTQYF
>TRBV6-5|NA|NA
CASSRDKAYEQYF
>TRBV9|NA|TRBJ1-4
CASSITGAGEKLFF
>TRBV5-6|NA|TRBJ2-5
CASSLGPLAGGETQYF
>TRBV9|NA|TRBJ1-4
CASSVGPANREGEKLFF
>TRBV11-3|NA|TRBJ2-1
CASGLASGFEQFF
>TRBV12-5|NA|TRBJ2-3
CASGPGKDWRTDTQYF
>TRBV9|NA|TRBJ2-1
CASSAGLAGFYNEQFF
>TRBV5-4|NA|TRBJ2-2
CASSLGGHTNTGELFF
>TRBV7-9|NA|TRBJ2-2
CASSQVGGRARSTGELFF
>TRBV15|NA|TRBJ2-6
CATSRDTYSGANVLTF
>TRBV21-1|NA|TRBJ2-7
CASSKDTYEQYF
>TRBV7-8|NA|TRBJ1-5
CASSLEGTGNQPQHF
>TRBV5-6|few|TRBJ1-1
CASHLAAGIGEAFF
>TRBV4-1|many|TRBJ1-4
CASSQGGGTNEKLFF
>TRBV2|many|TRBJ1-1
CASTWLINAEAFF
>TRBV7-8|NA|TRBJ2-6
CASSETLGTGHGANVLTF
>TRBV9|NA|TRBJ2-2
CASSGETGGTGELFF
>TRBV14|NA|TRBJ1-1
CASSQVIPQGYDTEAFF
>TRBV15|once|TRBJ2-5
CATSSRIRTGGRETQYF
>TRBV5-1|NA|TRBJ1-2
CASSPAGGDGYTF